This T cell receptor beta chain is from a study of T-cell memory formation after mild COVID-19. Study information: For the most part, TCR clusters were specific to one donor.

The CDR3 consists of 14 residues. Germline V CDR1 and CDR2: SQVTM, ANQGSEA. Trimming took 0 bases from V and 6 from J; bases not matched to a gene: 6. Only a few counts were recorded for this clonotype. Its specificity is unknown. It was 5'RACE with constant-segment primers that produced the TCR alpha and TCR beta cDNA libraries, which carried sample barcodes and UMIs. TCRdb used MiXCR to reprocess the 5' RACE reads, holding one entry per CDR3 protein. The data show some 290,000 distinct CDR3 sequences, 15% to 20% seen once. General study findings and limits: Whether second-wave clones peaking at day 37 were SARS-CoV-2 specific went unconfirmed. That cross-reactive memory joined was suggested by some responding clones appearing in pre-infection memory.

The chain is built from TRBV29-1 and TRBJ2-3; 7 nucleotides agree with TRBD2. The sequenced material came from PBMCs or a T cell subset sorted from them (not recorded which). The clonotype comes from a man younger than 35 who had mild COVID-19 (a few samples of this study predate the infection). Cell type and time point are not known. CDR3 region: CSVEDEAGYDTQYF. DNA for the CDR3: TGCAGCGTTGAAGACGAAGCGGGGTACGATACGCAGTATTTT.